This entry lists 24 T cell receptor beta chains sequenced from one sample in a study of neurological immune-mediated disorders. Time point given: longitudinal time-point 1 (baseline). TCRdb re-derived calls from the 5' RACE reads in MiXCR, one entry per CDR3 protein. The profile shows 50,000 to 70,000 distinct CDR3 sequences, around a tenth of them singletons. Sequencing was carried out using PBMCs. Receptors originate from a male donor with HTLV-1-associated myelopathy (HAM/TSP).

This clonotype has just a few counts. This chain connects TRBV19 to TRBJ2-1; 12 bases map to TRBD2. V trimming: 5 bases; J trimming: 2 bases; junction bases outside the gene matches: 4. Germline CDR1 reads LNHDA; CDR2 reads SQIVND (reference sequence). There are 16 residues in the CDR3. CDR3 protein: CASSVTSGGTYNEQFF. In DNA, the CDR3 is TGTGCCAGTAGTGTGACTAGCGGGGGCACCTACAATGAGCAGTTCTTC.

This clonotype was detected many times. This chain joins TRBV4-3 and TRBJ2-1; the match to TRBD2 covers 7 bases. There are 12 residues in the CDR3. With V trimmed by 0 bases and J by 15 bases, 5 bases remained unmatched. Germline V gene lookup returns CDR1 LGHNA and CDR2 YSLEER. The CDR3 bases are TGCGCCAGCAGCCAAGATGGGAGCGGGGTGTTCTTC. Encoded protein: CASSQDGSGVFF.

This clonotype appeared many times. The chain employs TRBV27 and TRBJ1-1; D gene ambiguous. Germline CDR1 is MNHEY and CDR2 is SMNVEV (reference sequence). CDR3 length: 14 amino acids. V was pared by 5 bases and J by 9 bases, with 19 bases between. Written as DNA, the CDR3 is TGTGCCAGCAGTCCTCGGGCAGGAGTGTATCAAGCTTTCTTT. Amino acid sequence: CASSPRAGVYQAFF.

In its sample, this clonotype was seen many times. The CDR3 region is CSARDIRGNTEAFF. CDR3 sequence (DNA): TGCAGTGCTAGAGATATTCGGGGGAACACTGAAGCTTTCTTT. V gene TRBV20-1 combines with J gene TRBJ1-1, with D hard to call. This CDR3 region has 14 residues. Trimming cost V 0 bases and J 1 base, with 9 bases left between them. Germline V gene lookup returns CDR1 DFQATT and CDR2 SNEGSKA (reference sequence).

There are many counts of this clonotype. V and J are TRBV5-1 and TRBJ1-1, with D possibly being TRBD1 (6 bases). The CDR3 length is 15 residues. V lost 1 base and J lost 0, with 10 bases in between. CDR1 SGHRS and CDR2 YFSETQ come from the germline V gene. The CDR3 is CASSLPDSLNTEAFF. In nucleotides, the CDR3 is TGCGCCAGCAGCTTGCCGGACAGTTTGAACACTGAAGCTTTCTTT.

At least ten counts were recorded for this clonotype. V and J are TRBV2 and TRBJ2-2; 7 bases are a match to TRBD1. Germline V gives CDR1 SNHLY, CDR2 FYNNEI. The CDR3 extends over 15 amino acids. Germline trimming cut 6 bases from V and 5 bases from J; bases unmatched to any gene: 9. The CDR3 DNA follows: TGTGCCAGCAGCGTGGGACAGCCTAATACCGGGGAGCTGTTTTTT. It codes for CASSVGQPNTGELFF.

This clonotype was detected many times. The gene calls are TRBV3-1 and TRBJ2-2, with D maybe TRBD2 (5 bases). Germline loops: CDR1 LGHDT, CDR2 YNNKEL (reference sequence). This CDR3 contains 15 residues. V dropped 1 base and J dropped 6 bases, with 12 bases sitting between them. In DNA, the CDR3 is TGTGCCAGCAGCCAAGTTCCGGGGTGGTCCGGGGAGCTGTTTTTT. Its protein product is CASSQVPGWSGELFF.

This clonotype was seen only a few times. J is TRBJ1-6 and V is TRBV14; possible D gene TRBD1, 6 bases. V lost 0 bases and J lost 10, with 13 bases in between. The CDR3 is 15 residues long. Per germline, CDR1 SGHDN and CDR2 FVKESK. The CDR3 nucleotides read TGTGCCAGCAGCCAAGATCCACAGGGAAGATCACCCCTCCACTTT. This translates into CASSQDPQGRSPLHF.

The CDR3 DNA is TGTGCCAGTAGTGTCACCACCAACACTGAAGCTTTCTTT. This translates into CASSVTTNTEAFF. This chain links TRBV19 with TRBJ1-1; D call uncertain. In germline, CDR1 is LNHDA, CDR2 SQIVND (reference sequence). The CDR3 runs to 13 residues. V lost 5 bases, J lost 2 bases, and 9 bases lay in between.

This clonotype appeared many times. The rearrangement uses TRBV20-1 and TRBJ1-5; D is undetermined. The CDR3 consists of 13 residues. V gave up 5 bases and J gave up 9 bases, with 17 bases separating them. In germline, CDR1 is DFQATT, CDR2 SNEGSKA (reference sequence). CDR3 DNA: TGCAGTGCTGGTGGGAGGGAATTAAGGCCCCAGCATTTT. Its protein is CSAGGRELRPQHF.

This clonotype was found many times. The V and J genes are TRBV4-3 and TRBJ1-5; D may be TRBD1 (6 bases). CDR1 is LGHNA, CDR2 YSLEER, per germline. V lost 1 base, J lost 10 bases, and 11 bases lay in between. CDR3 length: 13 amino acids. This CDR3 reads CASSQGQAGPQHF. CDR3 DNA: TGCGCCAGCAGCCAAGGACAGGCCGGCCCCCAGCATTTT.

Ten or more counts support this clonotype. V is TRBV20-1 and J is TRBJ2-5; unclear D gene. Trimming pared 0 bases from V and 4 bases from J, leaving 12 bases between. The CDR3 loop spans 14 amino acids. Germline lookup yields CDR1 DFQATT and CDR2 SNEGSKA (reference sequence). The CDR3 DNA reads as TGCAGTGCTAGAGATTTGGTAGTAGGAGAGACCCAGTACTTC. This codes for CSARDLVVGETQYF.

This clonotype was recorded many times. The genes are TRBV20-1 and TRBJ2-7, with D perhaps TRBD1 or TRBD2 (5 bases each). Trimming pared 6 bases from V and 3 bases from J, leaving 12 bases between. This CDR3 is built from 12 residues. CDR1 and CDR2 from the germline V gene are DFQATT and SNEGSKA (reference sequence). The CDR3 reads CSAKRDVYEQYF. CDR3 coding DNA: TGCAGTGCCAAGAGGGACGTCTACGAGCAGTACTTC.

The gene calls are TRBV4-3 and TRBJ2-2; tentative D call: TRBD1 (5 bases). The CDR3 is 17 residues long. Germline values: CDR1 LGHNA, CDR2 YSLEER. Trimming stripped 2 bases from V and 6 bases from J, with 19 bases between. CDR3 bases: TGCGCCAGCAGCCAAAATTGGGCAGGGAAACATTCCGGGGAGCTGTTTTTT. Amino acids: CASSQNWAGKHSGELFF.

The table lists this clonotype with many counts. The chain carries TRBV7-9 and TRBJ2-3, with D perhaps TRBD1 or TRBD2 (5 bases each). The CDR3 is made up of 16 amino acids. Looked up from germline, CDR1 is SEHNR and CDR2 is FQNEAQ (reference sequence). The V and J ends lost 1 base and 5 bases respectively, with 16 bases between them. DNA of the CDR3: TGTGCCAGCAGCTTAGAAGGGACCTTAGATGGAGATACGCAGTATTTT. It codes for CASSLEGTLDGDTQYF.

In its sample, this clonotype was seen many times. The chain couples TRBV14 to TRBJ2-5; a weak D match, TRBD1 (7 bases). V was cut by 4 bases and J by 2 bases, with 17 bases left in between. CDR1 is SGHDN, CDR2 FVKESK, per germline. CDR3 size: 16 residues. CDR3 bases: TGTGCCAGCAGCCCAATGACAGGGAGGTTTCAAGAGACCCAGTACTTC. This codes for CASSPMTGRFQETQYF.

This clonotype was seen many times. The CDR3 reads CASSYSREETQYF. DNA for the CDR3: TGTGCCAGCAGCTACTCCAGGGAAGAGACCCAGTACTTC. The rearrangement uses TRBV11-2 and TRBJ2-5; TRBD1 might be the D (5 bases). Germline V gene lookup returns CDR1 SGHAT and CDR2 FQNNGV. V was shortened by 4 bases and J by 3 bases, with 9 bases between the two germline ends. There are 13 residues in the CDR3.

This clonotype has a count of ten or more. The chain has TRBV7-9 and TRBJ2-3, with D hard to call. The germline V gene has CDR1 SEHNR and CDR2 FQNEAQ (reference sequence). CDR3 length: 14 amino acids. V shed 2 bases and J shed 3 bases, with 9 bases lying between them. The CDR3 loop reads CASSLSVRTDTQYF. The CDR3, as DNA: TGTGCCAGCAGCTTAAGTGTTCGAACAGATACGCAGTATTTT.

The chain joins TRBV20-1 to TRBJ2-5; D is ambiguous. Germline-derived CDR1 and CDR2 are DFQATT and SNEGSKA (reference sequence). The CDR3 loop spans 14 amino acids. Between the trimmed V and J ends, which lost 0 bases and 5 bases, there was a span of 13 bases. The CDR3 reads CSARDTSWLETQYF. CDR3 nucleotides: TGCAGTGCTAGAGATACAAGCTGGTTGGAGACCCAGTACTTC.

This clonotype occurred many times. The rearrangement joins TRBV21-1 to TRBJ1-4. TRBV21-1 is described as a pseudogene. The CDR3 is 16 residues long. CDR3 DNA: TGTGCCAGCAGCAAAGGGCGTCAGGAGGGCTATGAAAAACTGTTTTTT. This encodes CASSKGRQEGYEKLFF.

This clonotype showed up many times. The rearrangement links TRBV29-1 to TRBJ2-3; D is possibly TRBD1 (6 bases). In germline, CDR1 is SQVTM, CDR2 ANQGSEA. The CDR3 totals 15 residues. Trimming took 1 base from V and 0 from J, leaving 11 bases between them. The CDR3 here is CSVEGGTPSTDTQYF. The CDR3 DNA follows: TGCAGCGTTGAAGGTGGGACACCTAGCACAGATACGCAGTATTTT.

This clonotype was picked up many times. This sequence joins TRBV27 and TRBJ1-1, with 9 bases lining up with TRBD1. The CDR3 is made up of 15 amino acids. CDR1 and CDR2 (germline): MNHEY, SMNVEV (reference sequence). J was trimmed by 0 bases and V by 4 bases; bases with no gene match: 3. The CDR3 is CASSWGQGLNTEAFF. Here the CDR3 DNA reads TGTGCCAGCAGTTGGGGACAGGGCCTGAACACTGAAGCTTTCTTT.

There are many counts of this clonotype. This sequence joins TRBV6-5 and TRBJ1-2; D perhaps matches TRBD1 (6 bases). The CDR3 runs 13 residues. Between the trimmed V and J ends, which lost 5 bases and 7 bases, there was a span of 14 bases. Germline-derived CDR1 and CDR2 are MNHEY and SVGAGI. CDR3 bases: TGTGCCAGCAGTCCTCCACAGGGTGGTGGCTACACCTTC. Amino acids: CASSPPQGGGYTF.

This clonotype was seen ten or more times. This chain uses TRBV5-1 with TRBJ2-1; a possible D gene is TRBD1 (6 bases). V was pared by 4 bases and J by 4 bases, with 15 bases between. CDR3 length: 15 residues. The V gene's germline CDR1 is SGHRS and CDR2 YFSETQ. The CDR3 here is CASSHDRTSYNEQFF. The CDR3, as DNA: TGCGCCAGCAGCCACGACAGGACCAGTTACAATGAGCAGTTCTTC.